This TCR beta chain stems from a study of T-cell memory formation after mild COVID-19 (dated by TCRdb to the early 2020s). With respect to the entire study: Most TCR sequence clusters were specific to one of the two donors. In a couple of donors, T-cell clones that expanded and contracted after mild COVID-19 were tracked by sequencing TCRalpha and TCRbeta repertoires over time. Two young, previously healthy adult volunteers made up the cohort, one male and one female.

The germline V gene yields KGHSH for CDR1 and LQKENI for CDR2. From cysteine to phenylalanine, the CDR3 is 12 amino acids long. Only the CDR3 region is kept as DNA, spanning 36 bases read in frame from base 1. Overall study results and their limits: Contracting CD4+ clones appeared mostly in the CM and EM memory subsets, whereas CD8+ clones were enriched in EMRA. The detection of some responding clones in pre-infection memory suggests that pre-existing cross-reactive memory T cells joined the SARS-CoV-2 response. Balanced CD4/CD8 phenotypes were observed for clones contracting from day 15 to 85, whereas a bias towards CD4+ was observed for a second wave of clones expanding from day 15 to 37. The study included only a couple of mild cases, and larger cohorts that include severe cases with pre-infection samples were judged to be necessary. SARS-CoV-2 specificity was not confirmed for the second-wave clones peaking on day 37.

With respect to this clonotype: No antigen is known for it. The junction departs from germline at one end; a sequencing error may be responsible.

PBMCs were isolated by Ficoll-Paque density gradient centrifugation. Sequencer: Illumina NovaSeq 6000. Using 5'RACE with constant-segment primers, TCRalpha and TCRbeta cDNA libraries were constructed, with sample barcodes and unique molecular identifiers added in the process. RNA was extracted from every sample with Trizol reagent. The libraries were amplified in two PCR steps, and the second step added a second sample barcode and Illumina TruSeq adapters. The libraries were sequenced on an Illumina NovaSeq using 2 x 150 bp paired-end reads. The authors processed their data as follows. With migec v1.2.7, reads were demultiplexed and then collapsed into UMI-guided consensus sequences. With mixcr v2.1.11, UMI consensuses were aligned to TRA and TRB V and J templates and assembled into clonotypes. Clonotypes were classified as expanded or contracted when called significant by both edgeR and NoisET, with noise models trained on biological replicates. For edgeR calls, the thresholds were a false discovery rate-adjusted p below 0.01 and a log2 fold-change of 1. As an exploratory analysis of dynamics, max-normalized trajectories of the 1000 most abundant clonotypes were examined by PCA with hierarchical clustering. Separately sequenced CD4+ and CD8+ repertoires were used to assign a CD4 or CD8 phenotype to each responding clone. The public sequencing data were trimmed at Q25 with fastp and processed into clonotypes with MiXCR by TCRdb, which kept only in-frame beta chains. For every CDR3 protein sequence, its rows merge into one entry that carries the most common genes and DNA. None of the V and J calls come from the authors' own analysis; TCRdb made them. The sample yields some 200,000 distinct CDR3 sequences; 20% to 25% were counted once. 20% to 25% of the sample is held by the ten biggest clonotypes.

Recombination linked TRBV18 to TRBJ2-1, with the D gene not confidently named. Material for sequencing was PBMCs or a T cell subset sorted from them (not recorded which). The sequence came from an adult woman who had mild COVID-19 (a few samples of this study predate the infection). The sample titles of this study are shuffled in the database, so cell type and time point are left out; the donor was told from shared clones. The nucleotides read TGTGCCAGCTCTCCACCTAGTAATGAGCAGTTCTTC. It specifies CASSPPSNEQFF.